The 29 T cell receptor beta chains in this list originate from one sample, sequenced in a study of blood T cells in healthy people across ages. A second 7 to 11 cycle PCR used barcoded and J-beta primers. TCRdb re-analysed the 5' RACE reads in MiXCR, keeping a single row per CDR3 protein. The sample lists 1.5 million to 2 million distinct CDR3 sequences; 28% were seen once. The sequenced material came from blood. These receptors came from a woman aged 25-40 years in good health.

This chain connects TRBV21-1 to TRBJ2-7; TRBD2, the table's D call, was not compared with the DNA. TRBV21-1 is a pseudogene segment. This CDR3 has 19 residues. In nucleotides, the CDR3 is TGTGCCAGCAGTCACGAAATTTATAGCGGGTGGATACACTCCTACGAGCAGTACTTC. This codes for CASSHEIYSGWIHSYEQYF.

The V and J genes are TRBV20-1 and TRBJ2-3, with unresolved D. Germline loops: CDR1 DFQATT, CDR2 SNEGSKA (reference sequence). The CDR3 consists of 14 residues. Trimming left V 6 bases short and J 3 bases short, with 16 bases between. The CDR3 protein is CSARTSLGTDTQYF. The CDR3 coding sequence is TGCAGTGCCAGGACCTCCCTGGGTACAGATACGCAGTATTTT.

This clonotype has more than one count but fewer than ten. The V call is TRBV6-5, the J call TRBJ1-1; 7 bases line up with TRBD1. Germline loops: CDR1 MNHEY, CDR2 SVGAGI. The CDR3 covers 15 residues. With V trimmed by 2 bases and J by 0 bases, 3 bases remained unmatched. CDR3 in DNA: TGTGCCAGCAGTTACCGGGACAGAATGAACACTGAAGCTTTCTTT. Encoded protein: CASSYRDRMNTEAFF.

This clonotype was picked up a small number of times. The genes are TRBV21-1 and TRBJ2-3; the table's D call, TRBD1, has no DNA check behind it. TRBV21-1 is a listed pseudogene. CDR3 size: 17 residues. The CDR3 sequence: CASSKGLGQPNTDTQYF. CDR3 nucleotides: TGTGCCAGCAGCAAAGGGTTGGGGCAGCCAAACACAGATACGCAGTATTTT.

This sequence joins TRBV20-1 and TRBJ2-5, with D hard to call. Trimming stripped 0 bases from V and 1 base from J, with 18 bases between. Looked up from germline, CDR1 is DFQATT and CDR2 is SNEGSKA (reference sequence). This CDR3 contains 17 residues. The CDR3 protein is CSARDLSPPLTQETQYF. The CDR3 DNA reads as TGCAGTGCTAGAGATTTGAGCCCCCCATTGACCCAAGAGACCCAGTACTTC.

The CDR3 reads CASTRQEGTGELFF. In DNA form, the CDR3 reads TGTGCCAGTACAAGACAGGAAGGCACCGGGGAGCTGTTTTTT. J is TRBJ2-2 and V is TRBV12-3 or TRBV12-4, with D perhaps matching TRBD1 (6 bases). This CDR3 contains 14 residues. The V gene lost 9 bases and the J gene lost 4 bases, with 15 bases spanning the gap.

This clonotype was seen only once. This may come from a read error, since a much larger clone is one base off. The rearrangement uses TRBV12-3 or TRBV12-4 and TRBJ2-5, with unresolved D. The CDR3 has 11 amino acids. Trimming cost V 11 bases and J 5 bases, with 12 bases left between them. CDR3 sequence reads: CAGTLEETQYF. DNA of the CDR3: TGTGCCGGCACCCTAGAGGAGACCCAGTACTTC.

This clonotype was seen once. The rearrangement uses TRBV11-2 and TRBJ2-7, with TRBD2 as a possible D gene (6 bases). The CDR3 is made up of 16 amino acids. Deletions cut 2 bases from V and 7 bases from J, with 21 bases between. The germline CDR1 and CDR2 sequences are SGHAT and FQNNGV. CDR3 nucleotide sequence: TGTGCCAGCAGCTTATTTCGGCTGGGACTGTACAATGAGCAGTACTTC. Its protein product is CASSLFRLGLYNEQYF.

The chain uses TRBV6-5 and TRBJ2-2; the D gene is possibly TRBD2 (5 bases). Per the germline V gene, CDR1 is MNHEY and CDR2 is SVGAGI. The V end lost 0 bases, the J end lost 7 bases, and 9 bases lay between the germline ends. This CDR3 is built from 14 residues. CDR3 protein: CASSYSGGYGELFF. The CDR3 nucleotides read TGTGCCAGCAGTTACTCGGGCGGGTACGGGGAGCTGTTTTTT.

The chain couples TRBV5-6 to TRBJ2-1; D gene uncertain. CDR1 and CDR2 (germline): SGHDT, YYEEEE. The V gene lost 3 bases and the J gene lost 8 bases, with 21 bases spanning the gap. The CDR3 extends over 16 amino acids. The CDR3 region is CASSSSDHPARHEQFF. CDR3 nucleotide sequence: TGTGCCAGCAGCTCCTCTGACCATCCAGCTCGGCATGAGCAGTTCTTC.

This chain's CDR3 is CASSQETALNYGYTF. CDR3 nucleotides: TGCGCCAGCAGCCAAGAAACAGCCCTTAACTATGGCTACACCTTC. The gene calls are TRBV4-1 and TRBJ1-2; D is unresolved. The V end lost 0 bases, the J end lost 1 base, and 9 bases lay between the germline ends. Germline-derived CDR1 and CDR2 are MGHRA and YSYEKL. The CDR3 consists of 15 residues.

This chain uses TRBV5-1 with TRBJ2-1; 9 positions match TRBD1. There are 18 residues in the CDR3. V trimming: 3 bases; J trimming: 6 bases; junction bases outside the gene matches: 16. The V gene's germline CDR1 is SGHRS and CDR2 YFSETQ. CDR3 nucleotide sequence: TGCGCCAGCAGCTGGAACTCGAGGAGACAGGGGGGAGTCAATGAGCAGTTCTTC. Translated: CASSWNSRRQGGVNEQFF.

On this clonotype: One base away lies a much larger clone, so this may be a sequencing read error. The gene calls are TRBV7-9 and TRBJ2-1, with TRBD2 matching 9 bases. Unmatched junction bases numbered 16, after V lost 7 bases and J lost 12 bases. Germline V gene data show CDR1 as SEHNR and CDR2 as FQNEAQ (reference sequence). The length of the CDR3 is 15 residues. CDR3 sequence reads: CASTLVAGGRSGQFF. The CDR3 region has the DNA TGTGCCAGCACCCTAGTTGCGGGGGGGCGAAGTGGGCAGTTCTTC.

A remark on this clonotype: This may come from a read error, since a much larger clone is one base off. CDR3 protein: CSVSSFGQGRWYGYTF. The CDR3 region has the DNA TGCAGCGTTTCCTCATTTGGACAGGGAAGATGGTATGGCTACACCTTC. The V call is TRBV29-1, the J call TRBJ1-2; 8 positions agree with TRBD1. CDR1 and CDR2 (germline): SQVTM, ANQGSEA. After removal of 5 bases from V and 5 bases from J, the junction contained 16 bases not matched to a gene. The CDR3 extends over 16 amino acids.

The CDR3 sequence: CASSLEWGADGYTF. The CDR3 DNA sequence: TGTGCCAGCAGCTTAGAGTGGGGGGCCGATGGCTACACCTTC. The chain joins TRBV7-9 to TRBJ1-2; D possibly corresponds to TRBD1 (6 bases). Deletions cut 1 base from V and 6 bases from J, with 12 bases between. CDR1 and CDR2 (germline): SEHNR, FQNEAQ (reference sequence). The CDR3 runs to 14 residues.

As regards this clonotype: A read error may produce the germline difference seen at one junction end. CDR3 sequence reads: CASNQVDLAYGYTF. The CDR3 DNA is TGCGCCAGCAACCAAGTGGACCTGGCCTATGGCTACACCTTC. This chain links TRBV4-1 with TRBJ1-2; D is uncertain. Germline values: CDR1 MGHRA, CDR2 YSYEKL. The CDR3 length is 14 residues.

There are many counts of this clonotype. The CDR3 DNA reads TGTGCCAGCAGTCGAGCCAGCGGGGGGTCCTACGAGCAGTACTTC. Protein sequence: CASSRASGGSYEQYF. The V gene is TRBV27, the J gene TRBJ2-7; 9 bases are shared with TRBD2. This CDR3 contains 15 residues. Losses at the gene ends were 5 bases for V and 1 base for J; bases not matched to a gene: 6. Per germline, CDR1 MNHEY and CDR2 SMNVEV (reference sequence).

This clonotype has at least ten counts. This chain uses TRBV5-1 with TRBJ2-3; perhaps TRBD1 as D (6 bases). The CDR3 consists of 15 residues. Germline V gene sequence: CDR1 SGHRS, CDR2 YFSETQ. The ends were cut back, 4 bases at V and 2 bases at J, with 14 bases in the middle. CDR3 residues: CASSTQTGNTDTQYF. The CDR3 DNA follows: TGCGCCAGCAGCACCCAGACAGGAAACACAGATACGCAGTATTTT.

Note on this clonotype: A single base separates this from a much larger clone, so it may be a read error. This chain joins TRBV7-8 and TRBJ2-3, with TRBD2 matching over 12 bases. CDR3 length equals 15 residues. From germline, CDR1 is SGHVS and CDR2 FQNEAQ. The CDR3 sequence: CTSSLAGGDTDTQYF. The CDR3 DNA reads TGTACCAGCAGCCTAGCGGGAGGGGACACAGATACGCAGTATTTT.

The rearrangement uses TRBV6-6 and TRBJ1-1; D call uncertain. Germline V CDR1 and CDR2: MNHNY, SVGAGI (reference sequence). The V end was cut by 2 bases, the J end by 1 base, with 5 bases between. The CDR3 runs 13 residues. The CDR3 region is CASSYNPNTEAFF. The DNA of the CDR3 is TGTGCCAGCAGTTACAACCCGAACACTGAAGCTTTCTTT.

The table lists this clonotype with a few counts. This sequence joins TRBV15 and TRBJ2-1, with 9 positions matching TRBD1. The V gene's germline CDR1 is LNHNV and CDR2 YYDKDF (reference sequence). CDR3 length: 14 residues. V gave up 5 bases and J gave up 6 bases; unmatched junction bases: 5. CDR3 in amino acids: CATSETGGLNEQFF. DNA of the CDR3: TGTGCCACCAGCGAGACAGGGGGGCTCAATGAGCAGTTCTTC. Variable domain in full (rest from reference TRBV15 and TRBJ2-1): DAMVIQNPRYQVTQFGKPVTLSCSQTLNHNVMYWYQQKSSQAPKLLFHYYDKDFNNEADTPDNFQSRRPNTSFCFLDIRSPGLGDTAMYLCATSETGGLNEQFFGPGTRLTVL.

This clonotype was recorded many times. CDR3 residues: CASRGNYGYTF. For the CDR3, the DNA is TGCGCCAGCAGAGGCAACTATGGCTACACCTTC. The chain employs TRBV5-1 and TRBJ1-2, with D uncertain. The ends were cut back, 5 bases at V and 2 bases at J, with 4 bases in the middle. Per the germline V gene, CDR1 is SGHRS and CDR2 is YFSETQ. CDR3 size: 11 residues.

The chain has TRBV14 and TRBJ2-3; no clear D. The germline V gene has CDR1 SGHDN and CDR2 FVKESK. The V gene lost 4 bases and the J gene lost 4 bases, with 15 bases spanning the gap. The CDR3 runs 15 residues. The CDR3 DNA reads as TGTGCCAGCAGCCTCCGGGCCCTGAACTCAGATACGCAGTATTTT. Translation gives CASSLRALNSDTQYF.

The chain recombines TRBV10-3 with TRBJ1-5, with 10 bases matching TRBD1. With 4 bases clipped from V and 0 bases from J, the junction kept 0 bases outside the gene matches. This CDR3 contains 15 residues. The germline CDR1 and CDR2 sequences are ENHRY and SYGVKD. CDR3 amino acids: CAISGTGGSNQPQHF. As DNA, the CDR3 is TGTGCCATCAGTGGGACAGGGGGTAGCAATCAGCCCCAGCATTTT.

Points on this clonotype: Possible read error: a much larger clone is one base away. The chain uses TRBV5-6 and TRBJ2-1; 14 positions agree with TRBD2. CDR3 length equals 14 residues. Per germline, CDR1 SGHDT and CDR2 YYEEEE. CDR3 residues: CTSSSGLAGGEQFF. As DNA, the CDR3 is TGTACCAGCAGCTCAGGACTAGCGGGAGGTGAGCAGTTCTTC.

The chain joins TRBV20-1 to TRBJ2-5; tentatively, D is TRBD1 or TRBD2 (5 bases each). The CDR3 consists of 16 residues. Per the germline V gene, CDR1 is DFQATT and CDR2 is SNEGSKA (reference sequence). The V gene lost 5 bases and the J gene lost 7 bases, with 26 bases spanning the gap. CDR3 DNA sequence: TGCAGTGCTCAAACCTACCAAGGGACCGCCCTTGTGACCCAGTACTTC. It translates to CSAQTYQGTALVTQYF.

This clonotype was detected only once. Sequence at one end of the junction differs from germline and may be a read error. The chain recombines TRBV7-9 with TRBJ2-7; D is unclear. The CDR3 extends over 18 amino acids. Germline assignment: CDR1 SEHNR and CDR2 FQNEAQ (reference sequence). The CDR3 nucleotides are TGTGCCGGCAGCTCCCGAACGGTCAGCGTCAGCTCCTACAATGAGCAGTACTTC. Its translation: CAGSSRTVSVSSYNEQYF. Drawing the rest from reference TRBV7-9 and TRBJ2-7, the complete variable domain is DTGVSQNPRHKITKRGQNVTFRCDPISEHNRLYWYRQTLGQGPEFLTYFQNEAQLEKSRLLSDRFSAERPKGSFSTLEIQRTEQGDSAMYLCAGSSRTVSVSSYNEQYFGPGTRLTVT.

V is TRBV20-1 and J is TRBJ2-7; TRBD1 matches at 8 bases. This CDR3 region has 12 residues. Germline-derived CDR1 and CDR2 are DFQATT and SNEGSKA (reference sequence). V was pared by 3 bases and J by 9 bases, with 7 bases of the junction left unmatched. The CDR3 DNA is TGCAGTGCTAGCCTGACAGGGGACGGGCAGTACTTC. This gives the protein CSASLTGDGQYF.

The chain carries TRBV12-3 or TRBV12-4 and TRBJ1-1, with D unclear. The ends were cut back, 4 bases at V and 4 bases at J, with 13 bases in the middle. The length of the CDR3 is 14 residues. In nucleotides, the CDR3 is TGTGCCAGCAGTTATTTTAGGGTCGGCACTGAAGCTTTCTTT. Its translation is CASSYFRVGTEAFF.